The clone carrying this T cell receptor beta chain was observed a handful of times. What it binds is not known. Trimming left V 4 bases short and J 9 bases short, with 25 bases between. This CDR3 has 18 residues. Looked up from germline, CDR1 is MGHRA and CDR2 is YSYEKL. Each donor gave one heparinised blood draw averaging about 100 mL. The authors sorted CD4+ naive, central memory, regulatory and stem cell-like memory cells via CD45RO/CCR7/CD25/CD127/CD95/CD27. Reverse transcribing all isolated RNA meant expressed TCRB transcripts were sequenced. The protocol was immunoSEQ multiplex PCR, while the TCRdb copy is restricted to in-frame clones and leaves out a portion. The sample yields under 850,000 clones, 13% seen once. The sample originates from a study of beta chain features in type 1 diabetes. Study conclusions and caveats: Among type 1 diabetes patients, VDJ junctions had fewer insertions and more deletions. Shorter TCRB CDR3s, moderately but significantly so, were found in Type 1 diabetes patients in all four CD4+ subsets. TCRB repertoires of naive, central memory and Treg cells appeared more similar among patients than among healthy donors.

This chain links TRBV4-1 with TRBJ1-6; tentatively, D is TRBD1 (5 bases). Material for sequencing was naive CD4+ T cells from blood. This TCR came from a man aged 18 to 29 with type 1 diabetes. CDR3 nucleotide sequence: TGCGCCAGCAGCCTCTCGCGCTCTTCGTCCGGGGGGAGTTCACCCCTCCACTTT. Translated: CASSLSRSSSGGSSPLHF.